The 29 T cell receptor beta chains listed next were all sequenced from one sample in a study of blood T cell repertoires in COVID-19. Here immunoSEQ multiplex PCR was the method, and the copy in TCRdb shows in-frame clones only, minus some. The sample yields about 270,000 clones, 86% seen once. The specimen sequenced was peripheral blood. These receptors were taken from a man aged 35 to 55 with active or convalescent COVID-19.

V is TRBV2 and J is TRBJ1-2; possibly TRBD1 for D (5 bases). The CDR3 runs 14 residues. Trimming pared 2 bases from V and 6 bases from J, leaving 13 bases between. The germline V gene encodes CDR1 SNHLY and CDR2 FYNNEI. CDR3 residues: CASSERGGVDGYTF. The CDR3 DNA reads as TGTGCCAGCAGTGAAAGGGGAGGAGTTGATGGCTACACCTTC.

This rearrangement joins TRBV9 to TRBJ2-2; D is ambiguous. Trimming took off 0 bases at V and 7 bases at J, with 4 bases between the two ends. Germline-derived CDR1 and CDR2 are SGDLS and YYNGEE. This CDR3 is built from 12 residues. The CDR3 DNA sequence: TGTGCCAGCAGCGTAGTTCGCGGGGAGCTGTTTTTT. This codes for CASSVVRGELFF.

J is TRBJ2-1 and V is TRBV24-1; TRBD1 agrees at 9 bases. Trimming removed 0 bases from V and 7 bases from J; junction bases left unmatched: 6. The germline gives CDR1 KGHDR, CDR2 SFDVKD. This CDR3 is built from 16 residues. CDR3 nucleotide sequence: TGTGCCACCAGTGATTTGGGGACAGGGCAATCGAATGAGCAGTTCTTC. Protein product: CATSDLGTGQSNEQFF.

This chain connects TRBV5-5 to TRBJ1-2, with a possible D match to TRBD1 (5 bases). Germline lookup yields CDR1 SGHKS and CDR2 YYEKEE (reference sequence). This CDR3 is built from 13 residues. The germline V and J ends were trimmed by 0 bases and 5 bases, with 8 bases remaining between them. CDR3 nucleotides: TGTGCCAGCAGCTTGGCAGGGATTTATGGCTACACCTTC. Amino acids: CASSLAGIYGYTF.

The rearrangement joins TRBV7-2 to TRBJ2-2; no definite D call. The CDR3 totals 16 residues. Germline lookup yields CDR1 SGHTA and CDR2 FQGNSA. The V end lost 7 bases, the J end lost 0 bases, and 15 bases lay between the germline ends. The CDR3 loop reads CASTKTFPPNTGELFF. The CDR3 region has the DNA TGTGCCAGCACTAAAACCTTCCCCCCGAACACCGGGGAGCTGTTTTTT. Filled out from reference TRBV7-2 and TRBJ2-2, the complete variable domain reads GAGVSQSPSNKVTEKGKDVELRCDPISGHTALYWYRQSLGQGLEFLIYFQGNSAPDKSGLPSDRFSAERTGGSVSTLTIQRTQQEDSAVYLCASTKTFPPNTGELFFGEGSRLTVL.

V is TRBV12-3 or TRBV12-4 and J is TRBJ1-2; a possible D gene is TRBD1 (6 bases). The CDR3 has 13 residues. V dropped 5 bases and J dropped 7 bases, with 14 bases sitting between them. CDR3 protein: CASSHAGVGGYTF. CDR3 DNA: TGTGCCAGCAGTCATGCAGGGGTAGGTGGCTACACCTTC.

V gene TRBV28 combines with J gene TRBJ2-2; D unresolved. CDR3 size: 12 residues. V was pared by 5 bases and J by 1 base, with 2 bases between. The germline V gene encodes CDR1 MDHEN and CDR2 SYDVKM. The CDR3 DNA follows: TGTGCCAGCAGTCTGAACACCGGGGAGCTGTTTTTT. The encoded protein is CASSLNTGELFF.

The chain joins TRBV19 to TRBJ1-6, with 7 bases matching TRBD1. V shed 10 bases and J 1 base; nucleotides not matched to a gene: 7. The CDR3 spans 15 residues. Germline-derived CDR1 and CDR2 are LNHDA and SQIVND (reference sequence). DNA of the CDR3: TGTGCCACCTCGACAGGGAGTTCCTATAATTCACCCCTCCACTTT. Amino acids: CATSTGSSYNSPLHF.

The chain couples TRBV10-2 to TRBJ1-5; D not resolved. Germline loops: CDR1 WSHSY, CDR2 SAAADI. The V end lost 3 bases, the J end lost 4 bases, and 4 bases lay between the germline ends. The CDR3 totals 12 residues. CDR3 loop: CASSEQNQPQHF. CDR3 DNA: TGCGCCAGCAGTGAACAGAATCAGCCCCAGCATTTT.

The V call is TRBV4-1, the J call TRBJ2-3, with 8 bases that match TRBD1. The CDR3 sequence is 16 residues long. Trimming cost V 1 base and J 4 bases; bases outside gene matches: 7. Per germline, CDR1 MGHRA and CDR2 YSYEKL. DNA for the CDR3: TGCGCCAGCAGCCAAGGTTTGGCAGGGGGCGCAGATACGCAGTATTTT. The encoded protein is CASSQGLAGGADTQYF.

The CDR3 sequence is CAWSVSTGGEQFF. The CDR3 DNA sequence: TGTGCCTGGAGTGTATCCACGGGAGGCGAGCAGTTCTTC. V usage is TRBV30 and J usage is TRBJ2-1, with TRBD2 matching over 7 bases. The CDR3 is 13 residues long. V was pared by 0 bases and J by 10 bases, with 6 bases of the junction left unmatched. CDR1 GTSNPN and CDR2 SVGIG come from the germline V gene (reference sequence).

The V call is TRBV7-2, the J call TRBJ2-2; weak D call: TRBD1 (6 bases). The CDR3 has 15 residues. V gave up 5 bases and J gave up 5 bases, with 15 bases separating them. Germline CDR1 and CDR2: SGHTA and FQGNSA. The CDR3 region is CASSPQGVETGELFF. As DNA, the CDR3 is TGTGCCAGCAGCCCACAGGGCGTAGAAACCGGGGAGCTGTTTTTT. Full variable domain (remainder filled in from reference TRBV7-2 and TRBJ2-2): GAGVSQSPSNKVTEKGKDVELRCDPISGHTALYWYRQSLGQGLEFLIYFQGNSAPDKSGLPSDRFSAERTGGSVSTLTIQRTQQEDSAVYLCASSPQGVETGELFFGEGSRLTVL.

This sequence joins TRBV5-4 and TRBJ1-5, with D possibly matching TRBD1 (6 bases). The CDR3 has 14 residues. Germline V gene lookup returns CDR1 SGHNT and CDR2 YYREEE (reference sequence). The V and J ends lost 4 bases and 8 bases respectively, with 16 bases between them. CDR3 loop: CASSPDRSGKPQHF. The CDR3 nucleotides read TGTGCCAGCAGCCCCGACAGGTCGGGGAAGCCCCAGCATTTT.

J is TRBJ2-7 and V is TRBV9; D is possibly TRBD2 (6 bases). This CDR3 spans 12 amino acids. Trimming stripped 4 bases from V and 7 bases from J, with 12 bases between. Per germline, CDR1 SGDLS and CDR2 YYNGEE. CDR3 nucleotide sequence: TGTGCCAGCAGCCCCCTCGGGACTGAGCAGTACTTC. Translated: CASSPLGTEQYF.

The chain employs TRBV9 and TRBJ1-5; 7 bases line up with TRBD1. The ends lost 3 bases at V and 0 bases at J; junction bases unmatched: 3. Germline CDR1 SGDLS, CDR2 YYNGEE. The CDR3 consists of 15 residues. DNA of the CDR3: TGTGCCAGCAGCGCAGGGGGTATTAGCAATCAGCCCCAGCATTTT. Residues: CASSAGGISNQPQHF.

J is TRBJ1-3 and V is TRBV28; 7 bases align to TRBD1. The junction had 6 bases not matched to a gene; V was cut back by 3 bases and J by 4 bases. This CDR3 comprises 15 residues. CDR1 is MDHEN, CDR2 SYDVKM, per germline. CDR3 loop: CASSLGARGGNTIYF. CDR3 coding DNA: TGTGCCAGCAGTTTGGGGGCCAGGGGGGGAAACACCATATATTTT.

This clone appeared a single time. The rearrangement uses TRBV10-3 and TRBJ2-3; TRBD1 might be the D (6 bases). This CDR3 contains 15 residues. CDR1 is ENHRY and CDR2 is SYGVKD in the germline V gene. The ends were cut back, 0 bases at V and 4 bases at J, with 11 bases in the middle. CDR3 nucleotide sequence: TGTGCCATCAGTGAGTCGAGGGGGTTAGCAGATACGCAGTATTTT. Protein: CAISESRGLADTQYF.

The V and J genes are TRBV7-9 and TRBJ2-5; D possibly corresponds to TRBD2 (6 bases). The CDR3 totals 14 residues. Trimming left V 4 bases short and J 5 bases short, with 14 bases between. Germline values: CDR1 SEHNR, CDR2 FQNEAQ (reference sequence). The CDR3 DNA is TGTGCCAGCAGCTCCTTCGGGGGTGGGGAGACCCAGTACTTC. This gives the protein CASSSFGGGETQYF.

This clone was seen more than once but under ten times. This chain links TRBV4-1 with TRBJ2-7, with 8 bases that match TRBD1. The V gene's germline CDR1 is MGHRA and CDR2 YSYEKL. CDR3 length: 14 amino acids. Unmatched junction bases numbered 2, after V lost 1 base and J lost 3 bases. CDR3 amino acids: CASSQGTGLYEQYF. For the CDR3, the DNA is TGCGCCAGCAGCCAAGGGACAGGGCTCTACGAGCAGTACTTC.

This chain uses TRBV7-2 with TRBJ2-1; the D is unclear. The germline CDR1 and CDR2 sequences are SGHTA and FQGNSA. Trimming took off 5 bases at V and 4 bases at J, with 9 bases between the two ends. This CDR3 region has 13 residues. The CDR3 reads CASSEPMYNEQFF. DNA of the CDR3: TGTGCCAGCAGCGAGCCTATGTACAATGAGCAGTTCTTC.

V gene TRBV7-9 combines with J gene TRBJ2-7, with 8 bases matching TRBD1. The germline V gene has CDR1 SEHNR and CDR2 FQNEAQ (reference sequence). The J segment lost 3 bases and the V segment lost 6 bases, leaving 7 bases of the junction unmatched. This CDR3 comprises 14 residues. The CDR3 sequence: CASRAGTGSYEQYF. The CDR3 DNA reads TGTGCCAGCAGAGCCGGGACAGGTAGCTACGAGCAGTACTTC.

The rearrangement joins TRBV7-6 to TRBJ2-7; D uncertain. V was cut by 4 bases and J by 2 bases, with 15 bases left in between. Germline V gives CDR1 SGHVS, CDR2 FNYEAQ. The CDR3 spans 15 residues. The CDR3 loop is CASSSVAAGPYEQYF. For the CDR3, the DNA is TGTGCCAGCAGCTCCGTTGCCGCTGGGCCCTACGAGCAGTACTTC.

The chain uses TRBV29-1 and TRBJ2-7; 8 positions agree with TRBD1. V trimming: 4 bases; J trimming: 4 bases; junction bases outside the gene matches: 12. The germline gives CDR1 SQVTM, CDR2 ANQGSEA. This CDR3 spans 15 amino acids. CDR3 sequence: CSVAPPDRGLYEQYF. In nucleotides, the CDR3 is TGCAGCGTTGCTCCTCCTGACAGGGGACTTTACGAGCAGTACTTC.

This clone appeared a few times. The V gene is TRBV24-1, the J gene TRBJ2-3, with D possibly being TRBD2 (5 bases). Per the germline V gene, CDR1 is KGHDR and CDR2 is SFDVKD. Trimming removed 5 bases from V and 0 bases from J, with 8 bases in between. The CDR3 runs 14 residues. The CDR3 region has the DNA TGTGCCACCAGTGTCAGGACTAGCACAGATACGCAGTATTTT. It encodes CATSVRTSTDTQYF.

The CDR3 coding sequence is TGTGCCAGCAGTACGACACAAAACTATGGCTACACCTTC. The encoded protein is CASSTTQNYGYTF. The chain is built from TRBV6-6 and TRBJ1-2; D gene ambiguous. Germline lookup yields CDR1 MNHNY and CDR2 SVGAGI (reference sequence). V lost 5 bases and J lost 2, with 9 bases in between. This CDR3 has 13 amino acids.

The chain links TRBV7-9 to TRBJ1-2; D might be TRBD1 (6 bases). The V end lost 1 base, the J end lost 3 bases, and 12 bases lay between the germline ends. The CDR3 length is 15 residues. Germline CDR1 and CDR2: SEHNR and FQNEAQ (reference sequence). CDR3 loop: CASSLEESGDYGYTF. In DNA, the CDR3 is TGTGCCAGCAGCTTAGAAGAGTCAGGGGACTATGGCTACACCTTC.

The J gene is TRBJ1-6, the V gene TRBV27; 7 bases map to TRBD1. The CDR3 has 17 residues. V lost 3 bases and J lost 7; bases outside the gene matches: 12. Germline V gives CDR1 MNHEY, CDR2 SMNVEV (reference sequence). CDR3 DNA sequence: TGTGCCAGCAGTTTTAAGAGGTTGGGACAGTTAAATTCACCCCTCCACTTT. Translating it yields CASSFKRLGQLNSPLHF.

The chain employs TRBV9 and TRBJ2-1; TRBD1 aligns across 7 bases. This CDR3 has 14 amino acids. Germline V gene lookup returns CDR1 SGDLS and CDR2 YYNGEE. After removal of 3 bases from V and 5 bases from J, the junction contained 5 bases not matched to a gene. The CDR3 reads CASSAQGVNNEQFF. In DNA, the CDR3 is TGTGCCAGCAGCGCGCAGGGGGTAAACAATGAGCAGTTCTTC.

This clone was seen a handful of times. The J gene is TRBJ1-1, the V gene TRBV7-9; possible D gene TRBD1, 5 bases. The germline V gene encodes CDR1 SEHNR and CDR2 FQNEAQ (reference sequence). Between the trimmed V and J ends, which lost 5 bases and 8 bases, there was a span of 15 bases. The CDR3 is 13 residues long. For the CDR3, the DNA is TGTGCCAGCAGCCTAGTGTCCGGGGGGGAAGCTTTCTTT. It specifies CASSLVSGGEAFF.